A single count supports the clone carrying this T cell receptor (beta chain). Its target is not known. The source of the sample is a study of cytomegalovirus exposure and HLA in healthy donors. Study-wide results and limits: At a 0.05 false discovery rate, a later analysis found about 17,000 TCR beta sequences to be associated with HLA alleles. In vitro confirmation showed three CMV-associated chains to be CMV antigen specific.

The CDR3 totals 15 residues. Germline values: CDR1 MNHEY, CDR2 SMNVEV (reference sequence). The V gene end was trimmed by 3 bases and the J gene end by 1 base; junction bases not matched to a gene: 4. PCR amplification relied on 60 Vbeta primers (plus 13 Jbeta primers). Assay used: immunoSEQ multiplex PCR; TCRdb lists only in-frame clones, some missing. Of roughly 150,000 clones detected, approximately 85% appear once; the ten largest clones hold about 2.5%. The V and J genes are TRBV27 and TRBJ1-1, with TRBD1 matching 8 bases. The sample taken for sequencing was PBMCs. This receptor was identified in a young man in good health and CMV-seropositive. The CDR3 DNA is TGTGCCAGCAGTTTCACCGGGACAGGGAACACTGAAGCTTTCTTT. It is translated as CASSFTGTGNTEAFF.